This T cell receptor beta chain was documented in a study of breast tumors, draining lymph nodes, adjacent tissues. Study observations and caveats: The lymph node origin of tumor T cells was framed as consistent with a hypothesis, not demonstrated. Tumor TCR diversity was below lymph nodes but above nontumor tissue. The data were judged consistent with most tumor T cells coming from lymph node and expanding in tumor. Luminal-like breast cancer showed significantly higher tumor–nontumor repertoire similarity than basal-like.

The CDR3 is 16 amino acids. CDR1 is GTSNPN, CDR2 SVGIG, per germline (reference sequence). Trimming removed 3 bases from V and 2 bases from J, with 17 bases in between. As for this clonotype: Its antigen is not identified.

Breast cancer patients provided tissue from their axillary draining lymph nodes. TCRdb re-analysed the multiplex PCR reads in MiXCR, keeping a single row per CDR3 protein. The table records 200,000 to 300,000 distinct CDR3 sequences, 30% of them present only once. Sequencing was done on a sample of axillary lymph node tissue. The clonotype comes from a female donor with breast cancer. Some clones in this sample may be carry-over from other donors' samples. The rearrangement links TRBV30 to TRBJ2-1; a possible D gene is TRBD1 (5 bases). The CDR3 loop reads CAWSPISRGPYNEQFF. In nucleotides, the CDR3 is TGTGCCTGGAGCCCAATCTCTAGGGGCCCCTACAATGAGCAGTTCTTC.